One and the same sample provided the 9 T cell receptor beta chains below, sequenced in a study of blood T cell repertoires in COVID-19. TCRdb's table, derived via immunoSEQ multiplex PCR, lists solely in-frame clones and lacks some. The sample has about 89,000 clones; around three quarters are singletons. What was sequenced was peripheral blood. All receptors derive from a human donor in a cohort sampled during active COVID-19.

The V call is TRBV5-1, the J call TRBJ2-1, with TRBD1 matching 8 bases. Looked up from germline, CDR1 is SGHRS and CDR2 is YFSETQ. Unmatched junction bases numbered 13, after V lost 4 bases and J lost 7 bases. This CDR3 has 16 residues. This CDR3 is CASSTAGGASRNEQFF. The CDR3, as DNA: TGCGCCAGCAGCACTGCAGGGGGCGCGTCACGGAATGAGCAGTTCTTC.

The CDR3 region is CASRSRREGPADTQYF. The CDR3 region has the DNA TGCGCCAGCAGGAGCAGACGGGAGGGTCCCGCAGATACGCAGTATTTT. This chain uses TRBV4-3 with TRBJ2-3; 8 bases agree with TRBD2. Germline V gene data show CDR1 as LGHNA and CDR2 as YSLEER. The V and J ends lost 6 bases and 4 bases, in that order; junction bases with no gene match: 12. The CDR3 spans 16 residues.

This clone is a singleton in its sample. J is TRBJ2-3 and V is TRBV29-1; possibly TRBD1 for D (6 bases). The CDR3 runs to 12 residues. Trimming stripped 5 bases from V and 6 bases from J, with 12 bases between. Germline-derived CDR1 and CDR2 are SQVTM and ANQGSEA. For the CDR3, the DNA is TGCAGCGTTACCACAGGGTCCGATACGCAGTATTTT. This gives the protein CSVTTGSDTQYF.

This rearrangement joins TRBV6-5 to TRBJ2-1; 13 bases agree with TRBD2. The V and J ends lost 6 bases and 14 bases, in that order; junction bases with no gene match: 4. The CDR3 spans 12 residues. Looked up from germline, CDR1 is MNHEY and CDR2 is SVGAGI. CDR3 sequence: CASRPTSGREFF. The CDR3, as DNA: TGTGCCAGCAGACCAACTAGCGGGAGGGAGTTCTTC.

The chain has TRBV28 and TRBJ1-3; no clear D gene. CDR3 length equals 13 residues. Germline CDR1 MDHEN, CDR2 SYDVKM. The V and J ends lost 7 bases and 0 bases respectively, with 7 bases between them. The CDR3 coding sequence is TGTGCCAGCAATCCTTCCTCTGGAAACACCATATATTTT. Amino acid sequence: CASNPSSGNTIYF.

V usage is TRBV2 and J usage is TRBJ1-2; 8 bases align to TRBD1. Germline CDR1 is SNHLY and CDR2 is FYNNEI. Unmatched junction bases numbered 1, after V lost 6 bases and J lost 4 bases. This CDR3 is built from 12 residues. The CDR3 loop is CASRTGGYGYTF. CDR3 bases: TGTGCCAGCAGAACAGGGGGCTATGGCTACACCTTC. The full variable domain, rest sourced from reference TRBV2 and TRBJ1-2, is EPEVTQTPSHQVTQMGQEVILRCVPISNHLYFYWYRQILGQKVEFLVSFYNNEISEKSEIFDDQFSVERPDGSNFTLKIRSTKLEDSAMYFCASRTGGYGYTFGSGTRLTVV.

The CDR3, as DNA: TGCAGCGTTGAAGAGGGGAGGACTGAAGCTTTCTTT. Translating gives CSVEEGRTEAFF. The J gene is TRBJ1-1, the V gene TRBV29-1; D not certain. The length of the CDR3 is 12 residues. The germline V gene has CDR1 SQVTM and CDR2 ANQGSEA. Trimming removed 0 bases at V and 5 bases at J, with 7 bases between.

This chain joins TRBV14 and TRBJ1-4; no clear D. The CDR3 totals 17 residues. Trimming stripped 0 bases from V and 0 bases from J, with 11 bases between. Per the germline V gene, CDR1 is SGHDN and CDR2 is FVKESK. The CDR3, as DNA: TGTGCCAGCAGCCAAGATCTGGGCATTGCAACTAATGAAAAACTGTTTTTT. Its protein product is CASSQDLGIATNEKLFF.

The chain has TRBV28 and TRBJ2-2, with D possibly matching TRBD2 (5 bases). V dropped 5 bases and J dropped 6 bases, with 16 bases sitting between them. Germline CDR1 and CDR2: MDHEN and SYDVKM. This CDR3 has 15 amino acids. The CDR3 nucleotides read TGTGCCAGCAGTCTGGTGGGGAGTCGGGCCGGGGAGCTGTTTTTT. This sequence encodes CASSLVGSRAGELFF.